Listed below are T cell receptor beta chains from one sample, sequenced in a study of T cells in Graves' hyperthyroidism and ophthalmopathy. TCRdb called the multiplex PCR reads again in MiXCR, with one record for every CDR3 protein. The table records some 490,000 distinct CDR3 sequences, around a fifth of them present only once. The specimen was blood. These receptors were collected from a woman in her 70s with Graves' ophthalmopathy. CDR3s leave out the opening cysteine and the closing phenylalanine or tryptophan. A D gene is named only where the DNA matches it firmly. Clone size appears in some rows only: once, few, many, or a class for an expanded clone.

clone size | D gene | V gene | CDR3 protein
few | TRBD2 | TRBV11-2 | ASSLGSLKEGLAGREQF
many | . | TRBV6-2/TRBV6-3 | ASSYLGFDGELF
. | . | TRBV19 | ARGDPVQETQY
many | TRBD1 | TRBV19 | ASSTRDSPYNEQF
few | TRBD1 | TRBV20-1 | SARTFQGAVGVDSNQPQH
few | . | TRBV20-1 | SARYEQF
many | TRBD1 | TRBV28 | ASSPGQIHGNTIY
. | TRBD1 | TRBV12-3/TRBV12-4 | ASRKGQGGLEQY
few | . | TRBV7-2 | ASSLGEVGRLY
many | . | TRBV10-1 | ASSGAETYEQY
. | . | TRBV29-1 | SVHGGLKTQY
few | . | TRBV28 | ASSLKGGGYGYT
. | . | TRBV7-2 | ASSLDIGTGELF
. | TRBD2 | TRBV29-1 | SVLPGLASYEQY
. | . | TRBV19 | ASSITNRAEQF
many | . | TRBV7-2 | ASSTLLSSYEQY
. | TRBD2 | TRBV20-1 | SAHSRDYNYEQY
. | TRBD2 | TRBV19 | ATSTGTRTYEQY
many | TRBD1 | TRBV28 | ASSSGQGNSNQPQH
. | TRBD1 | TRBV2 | ASRGQDRVGSPLH
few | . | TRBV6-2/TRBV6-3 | ASSWQGHNTDTQY
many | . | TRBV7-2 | ASTIGRASYEQY
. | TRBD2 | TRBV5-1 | ARTPGLAGREDLYEQY
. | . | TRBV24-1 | ATSDPRGLYTDTQY
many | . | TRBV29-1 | SVPGSISTGGNTEAF
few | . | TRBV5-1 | ASSLGAQGGYT
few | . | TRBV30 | AWGPGTPAKNIQY
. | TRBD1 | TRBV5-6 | ASRGQHQETQY
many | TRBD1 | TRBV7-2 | ASSLGGGAQETQY
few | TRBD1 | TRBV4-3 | ASSSTGGAGRTQY
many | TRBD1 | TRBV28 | ASRGWGQGDAYEQY
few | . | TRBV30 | AWSVGSGANVLT
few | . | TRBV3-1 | ASSQGAIRNTEAF
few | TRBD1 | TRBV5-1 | ASRPGTGNQPQH
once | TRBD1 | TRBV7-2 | ANSSSGGRGQPQH
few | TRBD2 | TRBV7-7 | ASSAGLDGTDTQY
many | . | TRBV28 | ASSSVTFGNTIY
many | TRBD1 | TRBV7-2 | ASSHITGGRGYT
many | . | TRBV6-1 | ASGTGSLYNEQF
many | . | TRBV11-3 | ASSLDSSYEQY
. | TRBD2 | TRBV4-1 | ASSPPGTSLTGELF
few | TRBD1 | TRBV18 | ASSPIGTEVNTEAF
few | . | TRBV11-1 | ASSSSRLRADTQY
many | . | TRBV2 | ASGWGGSASYEQY
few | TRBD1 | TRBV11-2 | ASSYTGGGTQY
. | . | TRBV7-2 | ASSYLGSETQY
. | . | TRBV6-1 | ASGLGRSYNEQF
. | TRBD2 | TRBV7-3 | ASSLGPSGRGSQETQY
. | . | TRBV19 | ASSNLAQLYNEQF
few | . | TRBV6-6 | ASSYTGRGRGFSEQY